This passage covers 2 T cell receptor beta chains from one sample sequenced in a study of Ad26.COV2.S vaccination and SARS-CoV-2 variants. Clones were sequenced by immunoSEQ multiplex PCR, and TCRdb holds only the in-frame ones, with some missing. The data contain a few hundred thousand clones, 80% to 90% of them seen just once; the ten biggest clones take up 7.4%. Stated treatment: some 19 received Ad26.COV2.S at low or high dose, single or two shots; roughly five received placebo; per-sample allocation not given. Sample collection was performed on day 63 after the first vaccine or placebo injection. This sample comprised peripheral blood, obtained in a trial of Ad26.COV2.S vaccine versus placebo. The receptor set was obtained from a person aged 18 to 65 who received the Ad26.COV2.S COVID-19 vaccine or a placebo.

The V call is TRBV15, the J call TRBJ1-2, with 7 bases fitting TRBD1. The CDR3 extends over 17 amino acids. Germline assignment: CDR1 LNHNV and CDR2 YYDKDF (reference sequence). Trimming took 0 bases from V and 6 from J; bases not matched to a gene: 13. The DNA for the CDR3 is TGTGCCACCAGCAGAGATCGTGGGCAGGGGGGAGACCATGGCTACACCTTC. Amino acids: CATSRDRGQGGDHGYTF.

V gene TRBV6-5 combines with J gene TRBJ1-6; unclear D gene. The CDR3 runs to 13 residues. Per the germline V gene, CDR1 is MNHEY and CDR2 is SVGAGI. Trimming stripped 5 bases from V and 18 bases from J, with 20 bases between. The CDR3 sequence: CASSPRERHPAHF. The CDR3 bases are TGTGCCAGCAGTCCGAGGGAGCGCCATCCGGCCCACTTT.